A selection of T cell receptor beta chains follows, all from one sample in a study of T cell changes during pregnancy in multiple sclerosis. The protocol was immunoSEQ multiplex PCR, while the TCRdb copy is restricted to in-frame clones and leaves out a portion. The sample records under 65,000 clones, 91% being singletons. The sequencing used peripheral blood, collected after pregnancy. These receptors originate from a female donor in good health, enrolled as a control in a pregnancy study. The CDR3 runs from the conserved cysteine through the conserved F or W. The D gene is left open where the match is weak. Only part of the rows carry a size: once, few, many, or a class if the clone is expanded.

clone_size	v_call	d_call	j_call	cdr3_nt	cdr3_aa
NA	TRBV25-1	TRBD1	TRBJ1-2	TGTGCCAGCAGTGATCTGACAGGGGAGGTTGGCTACACCTTC	CASSDLTGEVGYTF
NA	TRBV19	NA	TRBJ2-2	TGTGCCAGTAGTATAGATCAGGGGATCGGGGAGCTGTTTTTT	CASSIDQGIGELFF
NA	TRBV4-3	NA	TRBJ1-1	TGCGCCAGCAGCCGGGAGGTAGGTACTGAAGCTTTCTTT	CASSREVGTEAFF
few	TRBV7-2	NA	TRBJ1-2	TGTGCCAGCAGCTCGCAGACAGACAACTATGGCTACACCTTC	CASSSQTDNYGYTF
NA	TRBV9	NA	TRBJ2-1	TGTGCCAGCAGCGCCAACAGGGGGGGCCCCGGCGATGAGCAGTTCTTC	CASSANRGGPGDEQFF
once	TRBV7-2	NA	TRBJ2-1	TGTGCCAGCAGTCTACTACAAGCCCATGAGCAGTTCTTC	CASSLLQAHEQFF
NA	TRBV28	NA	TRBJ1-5	TGTGCCAGCAGTTTTATGGTTAGGGGTCAGCCCCAGCATTTT	CASSFMVRGQPQHF
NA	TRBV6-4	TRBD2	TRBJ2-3	TGTGCCAGCAGTGAAGTCCCTGGCGGGGGGGGCCCAGATACGCAGTATTTT	CASSEVPGGGGPDTQYF
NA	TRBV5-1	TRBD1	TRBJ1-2	TGCGCCAGCAACAGAGAGGGGACAGGAAACTATGGCTACACCTTC	CASNREGTGNYGYTF
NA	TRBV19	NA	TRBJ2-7	TGTGCCAGTAGTTTCCGGACAGCCAGCTCCTACGAGCAGTACTTC	CASSFRTASSYEQYF
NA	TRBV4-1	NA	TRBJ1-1	TGCGCCAGCAGCCAACCGAAGGGGGAAAGGGCTGAAGCTTTCTTT	CASSQPKGERAEAFF
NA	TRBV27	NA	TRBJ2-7	TGTGCCAGCAGTTTCGGCGGTAATTCCTACGAGCAGTACTTC	CASSFGGNSYEQYF
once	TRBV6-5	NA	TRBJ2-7	TGTGCCAGCAACCAAAGGGTTTCGGGGTACGAGCAGTACTTC	CASNQRVSGYEQYF
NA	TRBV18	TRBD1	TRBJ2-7	TGTGCCAGCTCACCACCCATGACAGGGGTAGTCCCCTACGAGCAGTACTTC	CASSPPMTGVVPYEQYF
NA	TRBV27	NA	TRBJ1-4	TGTGCCAGCAGTTTGGCCGGGACAAATACTGAAAAACTGTTTTTT	CASSLAGTNTEKLFF
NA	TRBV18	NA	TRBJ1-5	TGTGCCAGCTCACCAGACTCGCCCCTAGGGAGGAATCAGCCCCAGCATTTT	CASSPDSPLGRNQPQHF